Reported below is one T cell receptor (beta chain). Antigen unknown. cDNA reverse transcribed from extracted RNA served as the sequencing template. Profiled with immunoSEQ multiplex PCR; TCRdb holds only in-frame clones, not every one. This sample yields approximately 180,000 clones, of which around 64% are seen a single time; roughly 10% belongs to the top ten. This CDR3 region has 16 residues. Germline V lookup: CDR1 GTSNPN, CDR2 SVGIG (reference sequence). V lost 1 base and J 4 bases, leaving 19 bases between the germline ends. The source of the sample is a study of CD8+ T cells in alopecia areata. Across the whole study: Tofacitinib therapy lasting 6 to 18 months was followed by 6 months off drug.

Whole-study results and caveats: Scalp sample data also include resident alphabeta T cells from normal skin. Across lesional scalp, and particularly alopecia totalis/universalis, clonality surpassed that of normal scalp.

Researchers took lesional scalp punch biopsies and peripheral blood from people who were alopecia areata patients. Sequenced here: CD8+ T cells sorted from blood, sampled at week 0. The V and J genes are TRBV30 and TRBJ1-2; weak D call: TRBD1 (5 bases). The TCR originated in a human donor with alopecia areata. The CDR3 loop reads CAWSARGVGLGYGYTF. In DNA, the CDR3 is TGTGCCTGGAGTGCCCGGGGGGTCGGTCTCGGCTATGGCTACACCTTC.